The 18 T cell receptor beta chains listed next were all sequenced from one sample in a study of shared clonotypes between healthy human individuals. Sequencing was performed with immunoSEQ multiplex PCR; in TCRdb, only in-frame clones are kept and a portion is missing. The sample has about 2 million clones, over 85% seen once. The sample comprised naive CD4+ T cells sorted from blood. The subset here: CD45RA+ positively selected. These receptors all come from a man younger than 30 in good health.

The CDR3 nucleotides read TGTGCCAGCAGCACCGGGACAGCCTACAATGAGCAGTTCTTC. This gives the protein CASSTGTAYNEQFF. The V call is TRBV7-2, the J call TRBJ2-1; 7 bases match TRBD1. The germline V gene has CDR1 SGHTA and CDR2 FQGNSA. J gave up 2 bases and V 5 bases, and 3 bases lay outside the gene matches. This CDR3 has 14 amino acids.

The V gene is TRBV6-6, the J gene TRBJ1-1; tentatively, D is TRBD1 (5 bases). Trimming took 11 bases from V and 6 from J, leaving 13 bases between them. Germline loops: CDR1 MNHNY, CDR2 SVGAGI (reference sequence). The CDR3 length is 11 residues. CDR3 in DNA: TGTGCCGAAGGGGAAGGGCCTGAAGCTTTCTTT. It is translated as CAEGEGPEAFF.

The genes are TRBV2 and TRBJ2-1; 10 bases match TRBD2. Germline CDR1 and CDR2: SNHLY and FYNNEI. The CDR3 is 15 residues long. Losses at the gene ends were 3 bases for V and 5 bases for J; bases not matched to a gene: 4. The CDR3 DNA reads TGTGCCAGCAGTGATGGTACTAGCGGGGACAATGAGCAGTTCTTC. Amino acids: CASSDGTSGDNEQFF.

Concerning this clone: Other DNA sequences within the sample encode an identical CDR3. This chain's CDR3 is CASSPPTGADYGYTF. CDR3 nucleotides: TGTGCCAGCTCACCCCCCACAGGGGCGGACTATGGCTACACCTTC. The chain combines TRBV18 with TRBJ1-2; 7 nucleotides agree with TRBD1. The CDR3 spans 15 residues. V trimming: 3 bases; J trimming: 3 bases; junction bases outside the gene matches: 7. Germline values: CDR1 KGHSH, CDR2 LQKENI.

This clone was recorded once. The V call is TRBV2, the J call TRBJ2-5, with a possible D match to TRBD2 (5 bases). The CDR3 has 14 amino acids. Germline V gene data show CDR1 as SNHLY and CDR2 as FYNNEI. Trimming took 6 bases from V and 3 from J, leaving 14 bases between them. The CDR3 spells CASRPHEGEETQYF. The CDR3 nucleotides read TGTGCCAGCAGGCCCCACGAGGGAGAAGAGACCCAGTACTTC.

The genes are TRBV6-1 and TRBJ2-7, with TRBD1 matching 7 bases. Per the germline V gene, CDR1 is MNHNS and CDR2 is SASEGT. Trimming took 8 bases from V and 0 from J; bases not matched to a gene: 10. The CDR3 is made up of 15 amino acids. The CDR3 here is CASVIRTGVSYEQYF. The CDR3, as DNA: TGTGCCAGCGTCATCCGGACAGGCGTCTCCTACGAGCAGTACTTC.

The chain couples TRBV5-1 to TRBJ2-5; no clear D. In germline, CDR1 is SGHRS, CDR2 YFSETQ. The CDR3 has 14 amino acids. V was clipped by 2 bases and J by 5 bases, with 13 bases between them. The CDR3 is CASSLGSPEETQYF. In DNA, the CDR3 is TGCGCCAGCAGCTTAGGTAGCCCGGAGGAGACCCAGTACTTC.

The table lists this clone with a count of one. The chain employs TRBV5-1 and TRBJ2-1; no reliable D call. CDR3 length: 12 amino acids. The V gene lost 4 bases and the J gene lost 7 bases, with 9 bases spanning the gap. The V gene's germline CDR1 is SGHRS and CDR2 YFSETQ. In DNA, the CDR3 is TGCGCCAGCAGCCCGGGTCCGAATGAGCAGTTCTTC. Translating gives CASSPGPNEQFF. Drawing the rest from reference TRBV5-1 and TRBJ2-1, the complete variable domain is KAGVTQTPRYLIKTRGQQVTLSCSPISGHRSVSWYQQTPGQGLQFLFEYFSETQRNKGNFPGRFSGRQFSNSRSEMNVSTLELGDSALYLCASSPGPNEQFFGPGTRLTVL.

The V call is TRBV4-1, the J call TRBJ2-6, with D possibly being TRBD2 (6 bases). This CDR3 comprises 17 residues. Germline CDR1 MGHRA, CDR2 YSYEKL. Trimming left V 2 bases short and J 2 bases short, with 13 bases between. As DNA, the CDR3 is TGCGCCAGCAGCCAAACCCCCGGAGGGGCTGGGGCCAACGTCCTGACTTTC. Translated: CASSQTPGGAGANVLTF.

The V and J genes are TRBV19 and TRBJ1-5, with 10 bases matching TRBD1. This CDR3 has 17 residues. CDR1 is LNHDA and CDR2 is SQIVND in the germline V gene (reference sequence). V trimming: 6 bases; J trimming: 2 bases; junction bases outside the gene matches: 10. DNA of the CDR3: TGTGCCAGTAGGTCCGGGACAGGGGTTATCGGCAATCAGCCCCAGCATTTT. As protein: CASRSGTGVIGNQPQHF. The whole variable domain, filled in from reference TRBV19 and TRBJ1-5, reads DGGITQSPKYLFRKEGQNVTLSCEQNLNHDAMYWYRQDPGQGLRLIYYSQIVNDFQKGDIAEGYSVSREKKESFPLTVTSAQKNPTAFYLCASRSGTGVIGNQPQHFGDGTRLSIL.

About this clone: Other nucleotide sequences from this sample produce the same CDR3. This chain uses TRBV5-5 with TRBJ2-7; D not certain. CDR3 length: 13 residues. Trimming took off 1 base at V and 2 bases at J, with 7 bases between the two ends. Germline V CDR1 and CDR2: SGHKS, YYEKEE (reference sequence). CDR3 DNA: TGTGCCAGCAGCTTGCCGGGTACCTACGAGCAGTACTTC. It translates to CASSLPGTYEQYF.

The chain has TRBV19 and TRBJ2-7; TRBD1 aligns across 10 bases. Germline V lookup: CDR1 LNHDA, CDR2 SQIVND (reference sequence). The CDR3 extends over 15 amino acids. V was pared by 5 bases and J by 3 bases, with 7 bases of the junction left unmatched. For the CDR3, the DNA is TGTGCCAGTAGTTCCCGGACAGGGGGTATCTACGAGCAGTACTTC. It specifies CASSSRTGGIYEQYF.

This clone was recorded only once. The chain recombines TRBV30 with TRBJ1-4; 9 positions agree with TRBD1. The V segment lost 2 bases and the J segment 8 bases; nucleotides outside the gene matches: 6. The CDR3 is made up of 14 amino acids. Germline V gene data show CDR1 as GTSNPN and CDR2 as SVGIG (reference sequence). CDR3 sequence reads: CAWSRTGAGEKLFF. For the CDR3, the DNA is TGTGCCTGGAGTAGGACAGGGGCTGGGGAAAAACTGTTTTTT.

The chain recombines TRBV5-4 with TRBJ2-1; 8 bases match TRBD2. V lost 0 bases, J lost 4 bases, and 6 bases stayed unmatched. The germline gives CDR1 SGHNT, CDR2 YYREEE (reference sequence). This CDR3 is 16 amino acids long. The chain's CDR3 is CASSLEGSGVYNEQFF. DNA of the CDR3: TGTGCCAGCAGCTTGGAAGGTAGCGGGGTTTACAATGAGCAGTTCTTC.

The V gene is TRBV18, the J gene TRBJ1-3; D possibly corresponds to TRBD1 (5 bases). Trimming took off 5 bases at V and 3 bases at J, with 11 bases between the two ends. CDR3 length equals 14 residues. Germline values: CDR1 KGHSH, CDR2 LQKENI. The CDR3 DNA follows: TGTGCCAGCTCATCTCCAGGGTTTGGAAACACCATATATTTT. Residues: CASSSPGFGNTIYF.

CDR3 sequence: CASSPAGGSRTDTQYF. The CDR3 DNA reads TGTGCCAGCAGCCCAGCCGGGGGGTCGAGGACAGATACGCAGTATTTT. The rearrangement uses TRBV7-8 and TRBJ2-3, with 7 positions matching TRBD2. This CDR3 comprises 16 residues. Germline V gene sequence: CDR1 SGHVS, CDR2 FQNEAQ. V lost 5 bases to trimming and J lost 3 bases; unmatched junction nucleotides: 11.

The chain couples TRBV9 to TRBJ1-6; no firm D call. Germline lookup yields CDR1 SGDLS and CDR2 YYNGEE. The CDR3 has 15 amino acids. Trimming removed 0 bases at V and 7 bases at J, with 11 bases between. CDR3 nucleotides: TGTGCCAGCAGCGTAGCCGGGGTTCGGAATTCACCCCTCCACTTT. Protein: CASSVAGVRNSPLHF.

V usage is TRBV7-2 and J usage is TRBJ1-2; TRBD1 agrees at 12 bases. CDR3 length: 15 residues. The germline CDR1 and CDR2 sequences are SGHTA and FQGNSA. Trimming removed 5 bases from V and 3 bases from J; junction bases left unmatched: 4. CDR3 DNA: TGTGCCAGCAGCCTGGGACAGGGGGCGGACTATGGCTACACCTTC. This translates into CASSLGQGADYGYTF. Full variable domain (remainder filled in from reference TRBV7-2 and TRBJ1-2): GAGVSQSPSNKVTEKGKDVELRCDPISGHTALYWYRQSLGQGLEFLIYFQGNSAPDKSGLPSDRFSAERTGGSVSTLTIQRTQQEDSAVYLCASSLGQGADYGYTFGSGTRLTVV.